What follows are 4 T cell receptor beta chains derived from one specimen sequenced in a study of CD8+ T cells in alopecia areata. Specified treatment: oral pan-JAK inhibitor, 5-10 mg twice daily. After isolation, RNA underwent reverse transcription to generate cDNA as the sequencing template. Here immunoSEQ multiplex PCR was the method, and the copy in TCRdb shows in-frame clones only, minus some. Of 150,000 to 200,000 clones listed, around 59% are singletons. Source: CD4+ T cells sorted from blood, taken at week 24, from a patient treated with tofacitinib. The receptors come from a human donor with alopecia areata.

The chain uses TRBV5-1 and TRBJ2-3; 7 bases fit TRBD2. Unmatched junction bases numbered 3, after V lost 3 bases and J lost 2 bases. The CDR3 loop spans 14 amino acids. Germline V gene sequence: CDR1 SGHRS, CDR2 YFSETQ. As DNA, the CDR3 is TGCGCCAGCAGCTACGGACTAGACACAGATACGCAGTATTTT. It codes for CASSYGLDTDTQYF.

The chain recombines TRBV29-1 with TRBJ1-2; maybe TRBD1 (5 bases). The CDR3 has 14 residues. V lost 7 bases and J lost 1, with 16 bases in between. Germline V lookup: CDR1 SQVTM, CDR2 ANQGSEA. CDR3 protein: CSDWGPGLNYGYTF. The CDR3 nucleotides read TGCAGCGACTGGGGTCCGGGACTTAACTATGGCTACACCTTC.

This chain uses TRBV29-1 with TRBJ2-7, with D possibly TRBD2 on 6 matching bases. The CDR3 contains 14 residues. V was cut by 7 bases and J by 4 bases, with 20 bases left in between. Germline V gene sequence: CDR1 SQVTM, CDR2 ANQGSEA. In DNA form, the CDR3 reads TGCAGCGCCCAAAATCTTCCGGGACTGTACGAGCAGTACTTC. Its protein is CSAQNLPGLYEQYF.

The DNA of the CDR3 is TGTGCCAGCAGCCCCCTACGCACAGATACGCAGTATTTT. Translated: CASSPLRTDTQYF. The rearrangement joins TRBV7-3 to TRBJ2-3; no firm D call. Trimming pared 5 bases from V and 1 base from J, leaving 7 bases between. The length of the CDR3 is 13 residues. CDR1 and CDR2 (germline): SGHTA, FQGTGA.